Listed below are T cell receptor beta chains from one sample, sequenced in a study of CD8 T cells in Susac syndrome. Each CDR3 protein is one row after TCRdb ran MiXCR on the immunoSEQ multiplex PCR reads. The sample lists 400,000 or so distinct CDR3 sequences, 75% to 90% occurring once. The sequencing input was CD8+ T cells from PBMCs. The receptors shown here come from a human donor with multiple sclerosis. The CDR3 runs from the conserved cysteine through the conserved F or W. The D gene is left open where the match is weak.

>TRBJ2-2|TRBV3-1|.
TGTGCCAGCAGCCAAGACAGGGGTGTAGGCGGGGAGCTGTTTTTT
CASSQDRGVGGELFF
>TRBJ1-2|TRBV5-1|.
TGCGCCAGCAGCCCTGAGGGGGTTCGCGGCTATGGCTACACCTTC
CASSPEGVRGYGYTF
>TRBJ2-7|TRBV6-1|.
TGTGCCAGCAGTGGTGCCGGGTCTTACGAGCAGTACTTC
CASSGAGSYEQYF
>TRBJ1-5|TRBV12-3/TRBV12-4|.
TGTGCCAGCAGTCCGGCGGTTCAGCCCCAGCATTTT
CASSPAVQPQHF
>TRBJ2-5|TRBV14|TRBD2
TGTGCCAGCAGCTCTCCGGGACTAGCGGGCCAAGAGACCCAGTACTTC
CASSSPGLAGQETQYF
>TRBJ2-3|TRBV27|.
TGTGCCAGCAGTTTAAGCTTAATTACCACAGATACGCAGTATTTT
CASSLSLITTDTQYF
>TRBJ1-1|TRBV4-1|TRBD1
TGCGCCAGCAGCCCGAGACAGGGAAGGACTGAAGCTTTCTTT
CASSPRQGRTEAFF
>TRBJ2-5|TRBV6-1|TRBD2
TGTGCCAGCAGTCCAAATCTAGCGGGAGCGGCACAAGAGACCCAGTACTTC
CASSPNLAGAAQETQYF
>TRBJ2-2|TRBV5-4|TRBD1
TGTGCCAGCAGCGGTCCCGGACAGGGTTGGACCGGGGAGCTGTTTTTT
CASSGPGQGWTGELFF
>TRBJ1-4|TRBV27|.
TGTGCCAGCATGAGTAGACCTGCAACTAATGAAAAACTGTTTTTT
CASMSRPATNEKLFF
>TRBJ2-1|TRBV27|.
TGTGCCAGCAGTTTCGGGGGGCTTTTCAATGAGCAGTTCTTC
CASSFGGLFNEQFF
>TRBJ2-3|TRBV4-1|TRBD2
TGCGCCAGCCGACGAACGGGGGGGCCCGATACGCAGTATTTT
CASRRTGGPDTQYF
>TRBJ2-1|TRBV20-1|TRBD2
TGCAGTGCTAGCGGGACTAGCGAAACCAGCTCCTACAATGAGCAGTTCTTC
CSASGTSETSSYNEQFF
>TRBJ2-2|TRBV30|.
TGTGCCTGGAGTGTACTCCCAGGGGAGGGAACCGGGGAGCTGTTTTTT
CAWSVLPGEGTGELFF
>TRBJ2-5|TRBV6-1|TRBD2
TGTGCCAGCAGTCGGGGAGGGGAGACCCAGTACTTC
CASSRGGETQYF
>TRBJ1-1|TRBV19|.
TGTGCCACAGGCTGGGCACCCAGTGGAAACACTGAAGCTTTCTTT
CATGWAPSGNTEAFF
>TRBJ2-7|TRBV30|.
TGTGCCTGGAGTGTGAACGGTTACGAGCAGTACTTC
CAWSVNGYEQYF
>TRBJ2-7|TRBV27|.
TGTGCCAGCAGTTTACAGGGTCTAGGTTGGGAGCAGTACTTC
CASSLQGLGWEQYF